A single sample gave rise to the 18 T cell receptor beta chains below, sequenced in a study of molecular identifiers for immune sequencing clone quantification. TCRdb passed the PCR reads through MiXCR, listing each CDR3 protein once. The sample lists under 800,000 distinct CDR3 sequences, approximately 24% occurring once. Source material: naive CD8+ T cells from blood, with Jurkat cell RNA spiked in. Regarding subset: FACS-sorted CD8+CD4-CCR7+CD45RA+ naive T cells. These receptor sequences come from a human donor in good health. Some libraries in this study had Jurkat cell RNA spiked in.

V usage is TRBV2 and J usage is TRBJ2-3; 7 nucleotides agree with TRBD1. The V gene end was trimmed by 0 bases and the J gene end by 6 bases; junction bases not matched to a gene: 15. Per germline, CDR1 SNHLY and CDR2 FYNNEI. This CDR3 spans 18 amino acids. CDR3 in DNA: TGTGCCAGCAGTGAAGCGCTTCTAGGGGGCGATTTATTGGATACGCAGTATTTT. Translation: CASSEALLGGDLLDTQYF.

This clonotype was picked up many times. CDR3 sequence reads: CASVPGLTYEQYF. The CDR3 DNA follows: TGTGCCAGCGTTCCAGGGCTAACCTACGAGCAGTACTTC. The genes are TRBV28 and TRBJ2-7, with D tentatively TRBD1 (5 bases). The CDR3 is 13 amino acids. Per the germline V gene, CDR1 is MDHEN and CDR2 is SYDVKM. With 8 bases removed from V and 2 bases from J, the gap between germline ends came to 13 bases.

This clonotype was seen only a few times. The V and J genes are TRBV5-5 and TRBJ1-1; TRBD1 agrees at 9 bases. This CDR3 is built from 15 residues. The trim removed 3 bases at V and 9 bases at J, leaving 12 bases unmatched. Per germline, CDR1 SGHKS and CDR2 YYEKEE (reference sequence). CDR3 nucleotide sequence: TGTGCCAGCAGCTCGCGAATCCGGGACAGGGATCAAGCTTTCTTT. Encoded protein: CASSSRIRDRDQAFF.

This clonotype came up many times. The chain is built from TRBV7-8 and TRBJ2-1; D unclear. CDR1 SGHVS and CDR2 FQNEAQ come from the germline V gene. V lost 1 base and J lost 8, with 6 bases in between. CDR3 length: 12 residues. In DNA, the CDR3 is TGTGCCAGCAGCTTAGAGGGTTATGAGCAGTTCTTC. It yields the protein CASSLEGYEQFF.

This clonotype was counted many times. CDR3 protein: CSATQGIEAFF. CDR3 DNA sequence: TGCAGTGCAACCCAGGGTATTGAAGCTTTCTTT. The chain links TRBV20-1 to TRBJ1-1; D might be TRBD1 (5 bases). CDR1 and CDR2 from the germline V gene are DFQATT and SNEGSKA (reference sequence). Trimming shortened V by 6 bases and J by 7 bases, and 12 bases separated the two germline ends. This CDR3 has 11 amino acids.

This clonotype came up many times. V and J are TRBV20-1 and TRBJ2-3; TRBD2 matches at 9 bases. Losses at the gene ends were 3 bases for V and 6 bases for J; bases not matched to a gene: 13. The CDR3 has 16 residues. Germline CDR1 and CDR2: DFQATT and SNEGSKA (reference sequence). The CDR3 protein is CSASPRLREGLDTQYF. The CDR3 nucleotides read TGCAGTGCTAGCCCTAGGTTGCGGGAGGGCCTGGATACGCAGTATTTT.

This clonotype appeared a few times. The chain has TRBV12-3 or TRBV12-4 and TRBJ1-2; no clear D gene. V lost 4 bases and J 1 base, leaving 7 bases between the germline ends. The CDR3 spans 13 residues. The CDR3 loop is CASSSGNNYGYTF. In DNA form, the CDR3 reads TGTGCCAGCAGTTCGGGAAATAACTATGGCTACACCTTC.

The sample holds many counts of this clonotype. The rearrangement links TRBV30 to TRBJ2-3; D unresolved. This CDR3 is 12 amino acids long. V was trimmed by 2 bases and J by 5 bases, leaving 8 bases between them. Germline-derived CDR1 and CDR2 are GTSNPN and SVGIG (reference sequence). The CDR3 sequence: CAWSLGKDTQYF. CDR3 DNA sequence: TGTGCCTGGAGTCTGGGGAAAGATACGCAGTATTTT.

Of note for this clonotype: The junction differs from germline at one of its ends, possibly a read error. V gene TRBV4-3 combines with J gene TRBJ2-3, with D unresolved. This CDR3 comprises 17 residues. CDR1 is LGHNA, CDR2 YSLEER, per germline. CDR3 bases: TGCGCCAGCAGCCAAGATTGGCCCCTCTCCCTAACAGATACGCAGTATTTC. It encodes CASSQDWPLSLTDTQYF.

For this clonotype: This may arise from a read error, as a much more abundant clone is one base away. J is TRBJ2-2 and V is TRBV7-6, with 9 nucleotides matching TRBD1. The CDR3 has 17 residues. Germline lookup yields CDR1 SGHVS and CDR2 FNYEAQ. The CDR3 coding sequence is TGTGCCAGCAGCCAACACCCCGGGACAGGGAACACCCGGGAGCTGTTTTTT. Translating it yields CASSQHPGTGNTRELFF.

This chain links TRBV7-2 with TRBJ2-7, with a possible D match to TRBD2 (6 bases). CDR3 length: 13 amino acids. In germline, CDR1 is SGHTA, CDR2 FQGNSA. Trimming cost V 5 bases and J 3 bases, with 11 bases left between them. CDR3 in DNA: TGTGCCAGCAGCATGGGGGGAAACTACGAGCAGTACTTC. This codes for CASSMGGNYEQYF.

This clonotype was seen at least ten times. The chain couples TRBV4-3 to TRBJ2-7; perhaps TRBD1 as D (5 bases). The CDR3 consists of 18 residues. CDR1 and CDR2 from the germline V gene are LGHNA and YSLEER. Trimming removed 6 bases at V and 2 bases at J, with 26 bases between. The CDR3 bases are TGCGCCAGCAGTCCGAATACGGCGACAGAACCCTCAACCTACGAGCAGTACTTC. It yields the protein CASSPNTATEPSTYEQYF.

This clonotype was seen at least ten times. The rearrangement joins TRBV5-6 to TRBJ2-3; TRBD2 matches at 9 bases. CDR3 length: 16 amino acids. Germline-derived CDR1 and CDR2 are SGHDT and YYEEEE. Trimming cost V 2 bases and J 4 bases; bases outside gene matches: 8. CDR3 region: CASSLLLRGGADTQYF. CDR3 DNA sequence: TGTGCCAGCAGCTTATTGTTGCGGGGGGGCGCAGATACGCAGTATTTT.

The chain carries TRBV6-7 and TRBJ1-5, with unresolved D. TRBV6-7 is placed among ORFs of uncertain function. The CDR3 consists of 15 residues. The V end was cut by 10 bases, the J end by 0 bases, with 16 bases between. The DNA of the CDR3 is TGTGCCACCCCCGACATAGGATATAGCAATCAGCCCCAGCATTTT. It yields the protein CATPDIGYSNQPQHF.

The chain carries TRBV29-1 and TRBJ2-7; a possible D gene is TRBD2 (6 bases). Trimming took 4 bases from V and 2 from J, leaving 12 bases between them. In germline, CDR1 is SQVTM, CDR2 ANQGSEA. This CDR3 has 13 residues. The chain's CDR3 is CSVAEGSAYEQYF. CDR3 nucleotide sequence: TGCAGCGTTGCGGAGGGGTCCGCCTACGAGCAGTACTTC.

Only a few counts were recorded for this clonotype. The chain links TRBV7-9 to TRBJ1-1; D perhaps matches TRBD1 (5 bases). The CDR3 extends over 16 amino acids. V was cut by 1 base and J by 2 bases, with 14 bases left in between. Germline V lookup: CDR1 SEHNR, CDR2 FQNEAQ (reference sequence). The CDR3 sequence: CASSLVSQGGNTEAFF. For the CDR3, the DNA is TGTGCCAGCAGCTTAGTTTCGCAGGGAGGTAACACTGAAGCTTTCTTT.

As for this clonotype: A read error may be the cause here, since a much bigger clone is one base away. The chain links TRBV5-3 to TRBJ2-7; TRBD2 aligns across 12 bases. TRBV5-3 qualifies as an ORF whose function is uncertain. The J segment lost 2 bases and the V segment lost 8 bases, leaving 14 bases of the junction unmatched. The CDR3 extends over 17 amino acids. The CDR3 DNA reads TGTGCCAGCGGCCTTCGACTAGCGGGAGCTGTACCCTACGAGCAGTACTTC. Protein sequence: CASGLRLAGAVPYEQYF.

Concerning this clonotype itself: This may be a read error: a much more frequent sequence differs by one nucleotide. The chain employs TRBV4-1 and TRBJ1-1; 7 bases align to TRBD1. CDR3 length: 15 amino acids. Germline CDR1 is MGHRA and CDR2 is YSYEKL. CDR3 sequence: CARSQGAGGATEAFF. The CDR3 bases are TGCGCCCGCAGCCAAGGGGCAGGGGGTGCCACTGAAGCTTTCTTT.